Sequencing of this TCR beta chain was carried out in a study of blood T cell repertoires in COVID-19. Study in general: The samples span acute and convalescent COVID-19 from the United States, Italy and Spain. T cells, B-cell-depleted T cells, or PBMCs provided the cDNA or gDNA that served as material.

The germline V gene has CDR1 SQVTM and CDR2 ANQGSEA. The CDR3 totals 14 residues. The V gene end was trimmed by 0 bases and the J gene end by 5 bases; junction bases not matched to a gene: 5. Original processing methods: The assay estimated nucleated cells by amplifying reference gene primers. Data came from immunoSEQ multiplex PCR; TCRdb stores just in-frame clones and leaves some out. D and trimming were read from the DNA, whereas the V and J calls and clone size are those reported in that table. Of roughly 100,000 clones detected, approximately 78% appear once; the ten largest clones hold roughly a tenth.

The gene calls are TRBV29-1 and TRBJ1-2; 8 bases line up with TRBD1. The sequenced material came from peripheral blood. The receptor was derived from a man aged 60 to 69 with active or convalescent COVID-19. DNA of the CDR3: TGCAGCGTTGAAGAAGTAACAGGGGGATATGGCTACACCTTC. This translates into CSVEEVTGGYGYTF.